In its sample, the clone carrying this T cell receptor (beta chain) was seen a few times. Its antigen remains unidentified. This specimen belongs to a study of response to subunit inactivated influenza vaccine. Overall study results and limits: After each seasonal influenza vaccination, few new T cells are recruited, the authors suggested.

The germline CDR1 and CDR2 sequences are KGHDR and SFDVKD. V was cut by 3 bases and J by 7 bases, with 17 bases left in between. This CDR3 comprises 16 residues. TCRdb used MiXCR to reprocess the RT-PCR reads, holding one entry per CDR3 protein. The top ten clones hold approximately 25% of a sample with fewer than 250,000 distinct CDR3 sequences, over 13% of them seen once. The source of this sequence is a man aged 50 to 59 who received an inactivated influenza vaccine. The material was CD8+ T cells sorted from PBMCs, obtained 4 to 6 days after vaccination. The V call is TRBV24-1, the J call TRBJ1-4; perhaps TRBD1 as D (5 bases). DNA for the CDR3: TGTGCCACCAGTGATCTTACCGGGACCGGACGTGAAAAACTGTTTTTT. This encodes CATSDLTGTGREKLFF.